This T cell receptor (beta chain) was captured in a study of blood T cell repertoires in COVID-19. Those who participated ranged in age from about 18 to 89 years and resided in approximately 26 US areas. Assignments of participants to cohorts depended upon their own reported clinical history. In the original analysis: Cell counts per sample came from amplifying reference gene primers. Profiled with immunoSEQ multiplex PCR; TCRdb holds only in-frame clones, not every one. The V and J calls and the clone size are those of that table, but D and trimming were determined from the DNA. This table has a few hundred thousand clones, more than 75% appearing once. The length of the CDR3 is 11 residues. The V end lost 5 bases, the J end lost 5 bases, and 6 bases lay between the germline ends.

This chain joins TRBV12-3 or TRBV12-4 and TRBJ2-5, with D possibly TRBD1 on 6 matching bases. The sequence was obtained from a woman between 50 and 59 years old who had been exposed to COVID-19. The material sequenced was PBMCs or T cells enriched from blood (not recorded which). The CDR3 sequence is CASSQGETQYF. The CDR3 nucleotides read TGTGCCAGCAGTCAGGGGGAGACCCAGTACTTC.